This entry is about one T cell receptor beta chain. What it binds is not known. The data were taken from a study of cytotoxic CD8 clonotypes in ibrutinib-treated CLL. In the study overall: IGHV unmutated roughly 18; relapsed/refractory 11; treatment-naive about 14. Study results and caveats: Baseline clonality, higher than in age-matched healthy donors, tracked circulating CD8+ T-cell counts. On treatment, the uncommon public clonotypes contracted or remained stable.

The germline gives CDR1 KGHSH, CDR2 LQKENI. The CDR3 totals 15 residues. V lost 3 bases and J lost 2, with 11 bases in between. Using immunoSEQ multiplex PCR, the repertoire was profiled, and TCRdb retains in-frame clones only, with some absent. Of 40,000 or so clones in the sample, 45% to 50% are singletons; the top ten hold 18%. The source material was PBMCs, sampled before ibrutinib treatment. The sequence was obtained from a human donor with chronic lymphocytic leukemia. This chain joins TRBV18 and TRBJ2-1; D is possibly TRBD1 (5 bases). The CDR3 protein is CASSPEQDAYNEQFF. CDR3 DNA: TGTGCCAGCTCACCCGAACAGGATGCCTACAATGAGCAGTTCTTC. Drawing the rest from reference TRBV18 and TRBJ2-1, the complete variable domain is NAGVMQNPRHLVRRRGQEARLRCSPMKGHSHVYWYRQLPEEGLKFMVYLQKENIIDESGMPKERFSAEFPKEGPSILRIQQVVRGDSAAYFCASSPEQDAYNEQFFGPGTRLTVL.